This T cell receptor beta chain was profiled in a study of vaccination effects on CD4 cells after COVID-19. About the study: A median of 72 days separated the second dose and sampling.

Clones were sequenced by immunoSEQ multiplex PCR, and TCRdb holds only the in-frame ones, with some missing. The sample holds about 66,000 clones, about 80% seen once. Trimming removed 7 bases at V and 0 bases at J, with 4 bases between. CDR3 length: 12 residues. Germline V CDR1 and CDR2: MDHEN, SYDVKM. To note about this clone: Its antigen is unknown.

In the ViraFEST assay, antigen-specific CD4+ clonotypes were identified by expansion after peptide-pool stimulation. Subsequent to approximately 11 days of culture, CD4+ T cells were isolated. Everyone in the study got two shots of either the BNT162b2 or mRNA-1273 vaccine. Two million PBMC were seeded per well and grown in the presence of roughly 11 IU/ml IL-2 and around 11 ug/ml peptides. IL-2 medium took the place of half the medium on both days 3 and 7. This TCR was recovered from a human donor who received a COVID-19 vaccine. Sequences were derived from CD4+ T cells from PBMCs cultured with HCoV-OC43 spike peptides, sampled after COVID-19 vaccination. Subset in this sample: HCoV-OC43 spike overlapping peptide pool stimulation. V is TRBV28 and J is TRBJ1-5; D is undetermined. The CDR3 here is CASTRSNQPQHF. CDR3 bases: TGTGCCAGCACTCGTAGCAATCAGCCCCAGCATTTT. The full variable domain, in which reference TRBV28 and TRBJ1-5 provide the parts outside the CDR3, is DVKVTQSSRYLVKRTGEKVFLECVQDMDHENMFWYRQDPGLGLRLIYFSYDVKMKEKGDIPEGYSVSREKKERFSLILESASTNQTSMYLCASTRSNQPQHFGDGTRLSIL.